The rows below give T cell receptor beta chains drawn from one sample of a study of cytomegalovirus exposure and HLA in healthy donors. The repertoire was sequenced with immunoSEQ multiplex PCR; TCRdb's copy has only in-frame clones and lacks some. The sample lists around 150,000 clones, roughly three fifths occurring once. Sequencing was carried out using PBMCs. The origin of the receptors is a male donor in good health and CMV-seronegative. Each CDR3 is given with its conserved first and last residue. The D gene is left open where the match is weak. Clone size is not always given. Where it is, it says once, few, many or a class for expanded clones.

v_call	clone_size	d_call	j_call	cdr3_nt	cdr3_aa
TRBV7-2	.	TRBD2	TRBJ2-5	TGTGCCAGCAGCCCCCAGGCGGGGGGCGGGACCCAGTACTTC	CASSPQAGGGTQYF
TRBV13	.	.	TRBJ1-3	TGTGCCAGCAGCTCCCCCGGGACTTATACCCATAGTCGAAACACCATATATTTT	CASSSPGTYTHSRNTIYF
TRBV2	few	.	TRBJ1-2	TGTGCCAGCAGTGAATTGACAGCTAACTATGGCTACACCTTC	CASSELTANYGYTF
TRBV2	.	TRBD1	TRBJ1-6	TGTGCCAGCAGTGAACTAGGGGGCGGATCACCCCTCCACTTT	CASSELGGGSPLHF
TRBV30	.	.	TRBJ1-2	TGTGCCGGAAAAATAGAAGGGGGGGTCTTGGTAGGTGGCTACACCTTC	CAGKIEGGVLVGGYTF
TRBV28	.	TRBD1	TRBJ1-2	TGTGCCAGCAGTCTGGACAGGGGGCCGAATGGCTACACCTTC	CASSLDRGPNGYTF
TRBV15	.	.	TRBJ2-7	TGTGCCACCAGCAGAGACAGAGGATCCTACGAGCAGTACTTC	CATSRDRGSYEQYF
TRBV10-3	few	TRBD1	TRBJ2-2	TGTGCCATCAGTGAAGGACAGGGGGCTTGGGCCGGGGAGCTGTTTTTT	CAISEGQGAWAGELFF
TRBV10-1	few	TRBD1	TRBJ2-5	TGCGCCAGCAGCAGGGGACAGCAAGAGACCCAGTACTTC	CASSRGQQETQYF
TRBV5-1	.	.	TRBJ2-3	TGCGCCAGCCACGAGGGCACCTTCACAGATACGCAGTATTTT	CASHEGTFTDTQYF
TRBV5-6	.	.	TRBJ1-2	TGTGCCAGCGGCGGAAGTGGGTTTAACTATGGCTACACCTTC	CASGGSGFNYGYTF
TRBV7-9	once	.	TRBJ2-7	TGTGCCAGCAGCCCCCCGGTTAACTCCTACGAGCAGTACTTC	CASSPPVNSYEQYF
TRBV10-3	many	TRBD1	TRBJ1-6	TGTGCCATCAGGAGGACAGGGGGATCACCCCTCCACTTT	CAIRRTGGSPLHF
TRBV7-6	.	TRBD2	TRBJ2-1	TGTGCCAGCAGCCATGGACTAGCGGGTCTCAATGAGCAGTTCTTC	CASSHGLAGLNEQFF
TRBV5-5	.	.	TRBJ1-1	TGTGCCAGCAGCTTTAGCGGGGAAACTGAAGCTTTCTTT	CASSFSGETEAFF
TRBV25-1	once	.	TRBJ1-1	TGTGCCAGCAGTGCCGAGATGGGGGGGGCTCGCACTGAAGCTTTCTTT	CASSAEMGGARTEAFF
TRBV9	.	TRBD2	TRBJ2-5	TGTGCCAGCAGCGAGCTAGCGGGGCTACAAGAGACCCAGTACTTC	CASSELAGLQETQYF
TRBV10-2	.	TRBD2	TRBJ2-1	TGCGCCAGCAGTGTGGGGGCGGGGGGGCCTTGGCAGTTCTTC	CASSVGAGGPWQFF
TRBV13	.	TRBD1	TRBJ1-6	TGTGCCAGCAGCTATTCGACAGGGGAGAGCATCCTCCACTTT	CASSYSTGESILHF
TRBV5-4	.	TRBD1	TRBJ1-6	TGTGCCAGCAGCGCCAGACAGGGGGCTTATTCACCCCTCCACTTT	CASSARQGAYSPLHF
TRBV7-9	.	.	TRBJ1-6	TGTGCCAGCAGCTTCGCCACAGGGATCGCCTATAATTCACCCCTCCACTTT	CASSFATGIAYNSPLHF
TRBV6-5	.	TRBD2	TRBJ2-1	TGTGCCAGCAGTTATTCCGGGACTAGCGGCAATGAGCAGTTCTTC	CASSYSGTSGNEQFF
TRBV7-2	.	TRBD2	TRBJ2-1	TGTGCCAGCAGCCCCGGGACTAGCGGGGGGGCCAGGTCCTACAATGAGCAGTTCTTC	CASSPGTSGGARSYNEQFF
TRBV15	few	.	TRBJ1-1	TGTGCCACCAGCAGAGAGGGGCGCGGCACTGAAGCTTTCTTT	CATSREGRGTEAFF
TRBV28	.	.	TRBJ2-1	TGTGCCAGCAGTTTTTCTGGGGCCTCCTACAATGAGCAGTTCTTC	CASSFSGASYNEQFF
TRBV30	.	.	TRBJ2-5	TGTGCCTGGTCACCTGGGGGGGAGACCCAGTACTTC	CAWSPGGETQYF
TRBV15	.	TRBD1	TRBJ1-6	TGTGCCACCAGCCAATCTGACAGGGAAGGAAGCTCCTATAATTCACCCCTCCACTTT	CATSQSDREGSSYNSPLHF
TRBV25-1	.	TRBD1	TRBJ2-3	TGTGCCAGCAGTGAGTGGACAGGGAACACAGATACGCAGTATTTT	CASSEWTGNTDTQYF
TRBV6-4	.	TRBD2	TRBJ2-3	TGTGCCAGCAGTGACGGGGGACTAGCGGGGGGAGCTAGCACAGATACGCAGTATTTT	CASSDGGLAGGASTDTQYF
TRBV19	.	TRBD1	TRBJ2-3	TGTGCCAGTAGTATTAACAGGGGCGAAAGCACAGATACGCAGTATTTT	CASSINRGESTDTQYF
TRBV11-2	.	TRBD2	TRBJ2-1	TGTGCCAGCAGCTTAGCCCCTTCCCCCCGCGCGGGGGGGAACAATGAGCAGTTCTTC	CASSLAPSPRAGGNNEQFF
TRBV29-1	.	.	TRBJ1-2	TGCAGCGTTGAAGGGACAGACGGCTACACCTTC	CSVEGTDGYTF
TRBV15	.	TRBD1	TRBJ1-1	TGTGCCACCAGCCAGGGGGGACTCCAGAACACTGAAGCTTTCTTT	CATSQGGLQNTEAFF
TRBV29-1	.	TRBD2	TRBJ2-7	TGCAGCGTTTTGACTAGCGGCCTTTTGGGGCAGTACTTC	CSVLTSGLLGQYF
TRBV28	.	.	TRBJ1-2	TGTGCCACCTTTGGCGGCTATGGCTACACCTTC	CATFGGYGYTF
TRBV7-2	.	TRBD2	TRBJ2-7	TGTGCCAGCAAGCCCGCGCGGGAGGGATACGAGCAGTACTTC	CASKPAREGYEQYF
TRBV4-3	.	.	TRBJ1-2	TGCGCCAGCAGCCATCTCACACGGGAGCTAGGCTACACCTTC	CASSHLTRELGYTF
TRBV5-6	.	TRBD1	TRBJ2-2	TGTGCCAGCAGCTCCTCGGGACAGGGGAGTACCGGGGAGCTGTTTTTT	CASSSSGQGSTGELFF
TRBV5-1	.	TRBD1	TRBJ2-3	TGCGCCAGCAGCTTGGATCAGGGGGCTTACACAGATACGCAGTATTTT	CASSLDQGAYTDTQYF
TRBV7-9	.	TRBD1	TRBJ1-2	TGTGCCAGCAGCTTACCAGGGGGGAAGGGCTACACCTTC	CASSLPGGKGYTF
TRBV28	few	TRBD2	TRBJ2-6	TGTGCCAGCAGCCCAGATCCTACTAGCGGGGGGGTAGTTCGGGTCTCTGGGGCCAACGTCCTGACTTTC	CASSPDPTSGGVVRVSGANVLTF
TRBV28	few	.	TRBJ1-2	TGTGCCAGCACCGCCCCCGGACAGCTTTATGGCTACACCTTC	CASTAPGQLYGYTF
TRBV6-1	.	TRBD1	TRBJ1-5	TGTGCCAGCAAAGACAGGGGGATCGGTCAGCCCCAGCATTTT	CASKDRGIGQPQHF
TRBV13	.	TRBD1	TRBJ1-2	TGTGCCAGCAGCCACCGGGACAGAGCCCCCGCCTTC	CASSHRDRAPAF
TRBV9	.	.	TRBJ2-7	TGTGCCAGCAGCTCCGGACATTTTGGCGAGCAGTACTTC	CASSSGHFGEQYF
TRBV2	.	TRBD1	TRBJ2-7	TGTGCCAGCAGTGGCACAGGGGTGGCCTACGAGCAGTACTTC	CASSGTGVAYEQYF
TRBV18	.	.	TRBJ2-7	TGTGCCAGCTCACCAACGGGAACCTACGAGCAGTACTTC	CASSPTGTYEQYF
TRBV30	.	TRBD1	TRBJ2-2	TGTGCCTGGGCCCAACAGGGGGTAGACACCGGGGAGCTGTTTTTT	CAWAQQGVDTGELFF
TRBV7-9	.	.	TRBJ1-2	TGTGCCAGCAGCTTAGAAGTTCCAGGGGATAAAGGCTACACCTTC	CASSLEVPGDKGYTF
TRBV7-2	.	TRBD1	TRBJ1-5	TGTGCCGGAAGCCGCGGCCAGGGGGTAGGTCAGCCCCAGCATTTT	CAGSRGQGVGQPQHF
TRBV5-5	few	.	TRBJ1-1	TGTGCCAGCAGCTTGAGGGGGGGCACTGAAGCTTTCTTT	CASSLRGGTEAFF
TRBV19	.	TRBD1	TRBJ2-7	TGTGCCAGTAGTATCTGGGACAGGGGTGGCGAGCAGTACTTC	CASSIWDRGGEQYF
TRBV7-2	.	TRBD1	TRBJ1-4	TGTGCCAGCAGCCCGGCCAACAGGGGTGAAAAACTGTTTTTT	CASSPANRGEKLFF
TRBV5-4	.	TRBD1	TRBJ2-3	TGTGCCAGCACCCAAAGGGGACAGGGCACAGATACGCAGTATTTT	CASTQRGQGTDTQYF
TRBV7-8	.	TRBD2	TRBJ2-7	TGTGCCAGCAGCTCCGAAGCTTGGACTAGCGGGGGGGGATTCTACGAGCAGTACTTC	CASSSEAWTSGGGFYEQYF
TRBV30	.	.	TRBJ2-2	TGTGCCTGGAGTGCGAACTGGGGACAACACACCGGGGAGCTGTTTTTT	CAWSANWGQHTGELFF
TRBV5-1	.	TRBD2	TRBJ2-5	TGCGCCAGCAGCTTAAGCGGGGGGGCCGATGAGACCCAGTACTTC	CASSLSGGADETQYF
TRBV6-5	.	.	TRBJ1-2	TGTGCCAGCAGTTTAGGACAGCCGGCGGACTATGGCTACACCTTC	CASSLGQPADYGYTF